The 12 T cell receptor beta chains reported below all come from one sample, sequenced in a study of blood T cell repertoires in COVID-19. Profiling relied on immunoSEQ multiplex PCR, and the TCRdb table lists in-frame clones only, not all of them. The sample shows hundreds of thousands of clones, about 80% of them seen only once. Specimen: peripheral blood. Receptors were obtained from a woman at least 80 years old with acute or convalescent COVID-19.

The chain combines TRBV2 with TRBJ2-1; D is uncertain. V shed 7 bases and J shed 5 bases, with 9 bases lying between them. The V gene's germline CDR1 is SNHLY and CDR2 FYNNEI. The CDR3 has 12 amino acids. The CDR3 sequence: CASISEDNEQFF. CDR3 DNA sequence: TGTGCCAGCATAAGTGAGGACAATGAGCAGTTCTTC.

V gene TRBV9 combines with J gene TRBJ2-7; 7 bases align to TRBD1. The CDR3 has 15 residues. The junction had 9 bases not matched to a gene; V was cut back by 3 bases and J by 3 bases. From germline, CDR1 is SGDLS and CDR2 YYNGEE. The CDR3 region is CASSAASTGDYEQYF. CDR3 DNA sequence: TGTGCCAGCAGCGCCGCATCTACAGGGGACTACGAGCAGTACTTC.

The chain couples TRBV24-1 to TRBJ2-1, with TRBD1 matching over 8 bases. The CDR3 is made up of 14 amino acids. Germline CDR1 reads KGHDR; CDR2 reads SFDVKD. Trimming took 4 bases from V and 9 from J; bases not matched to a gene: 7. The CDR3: CATSDNRGFSEQFF. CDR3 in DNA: TGTGCCACCAGTGACAACAGGGGGTTTAGTGAGCAGTTCTTC.

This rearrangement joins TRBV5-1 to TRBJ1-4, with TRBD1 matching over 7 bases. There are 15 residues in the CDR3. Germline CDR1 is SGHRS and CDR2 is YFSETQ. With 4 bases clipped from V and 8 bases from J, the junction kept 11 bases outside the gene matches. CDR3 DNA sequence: TGCGCCAGCAGCGAGGGGGCCGGGTTAGGCGAAAAACTGTTTTTT. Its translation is CASSEGAGLGEKLFF.

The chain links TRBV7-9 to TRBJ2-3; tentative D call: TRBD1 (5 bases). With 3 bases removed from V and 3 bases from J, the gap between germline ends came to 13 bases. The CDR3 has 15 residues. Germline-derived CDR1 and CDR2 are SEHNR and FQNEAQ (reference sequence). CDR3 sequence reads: CASSFRAGLTDTQYF. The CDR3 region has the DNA TGTGCCAGCAGCTTTCGGGCAGGGTTAACAGATACGCAGTATTTT.

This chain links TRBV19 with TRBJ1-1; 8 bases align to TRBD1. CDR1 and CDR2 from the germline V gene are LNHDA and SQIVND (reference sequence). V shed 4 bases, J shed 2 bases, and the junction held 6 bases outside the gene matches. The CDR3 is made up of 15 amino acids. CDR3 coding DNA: TGTGCCAGTAGTACCCAGGGACAGGTTAACACTGAAGCTTTCTTT. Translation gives CASSTQGQVNTEAFF.

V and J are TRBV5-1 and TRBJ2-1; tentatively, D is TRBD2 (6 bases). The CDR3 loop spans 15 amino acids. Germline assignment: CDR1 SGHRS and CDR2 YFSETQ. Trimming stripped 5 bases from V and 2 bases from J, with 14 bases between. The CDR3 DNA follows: TGCGCCAGCAGTCCGGGAGCGGAGGCCTACAATGAGCAGTTCTTC. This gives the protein CASSPGAEAYNEQFF.

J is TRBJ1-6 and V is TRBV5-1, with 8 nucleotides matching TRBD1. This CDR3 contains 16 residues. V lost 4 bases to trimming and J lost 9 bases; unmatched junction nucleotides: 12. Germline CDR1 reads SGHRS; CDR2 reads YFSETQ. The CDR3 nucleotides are TGCGCCAGCAGCGATGCCCCCGGACAGGGAGTTTCACCCCTCCACTTT. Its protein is CASSDAPGQGVSPLHF.

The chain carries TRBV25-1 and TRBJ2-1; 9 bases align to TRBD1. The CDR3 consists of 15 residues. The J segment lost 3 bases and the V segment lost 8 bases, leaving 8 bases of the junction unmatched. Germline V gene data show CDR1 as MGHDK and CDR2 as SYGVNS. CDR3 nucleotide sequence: TGTGCCAGCGACACAGGACAGGGGCTCTACAATGAGCAGTTCTTC. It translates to CASDTGQGLYNEQFF.

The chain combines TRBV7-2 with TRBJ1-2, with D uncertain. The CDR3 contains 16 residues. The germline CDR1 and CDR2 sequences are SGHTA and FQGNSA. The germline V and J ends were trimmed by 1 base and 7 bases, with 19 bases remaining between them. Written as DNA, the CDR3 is TGTGCCAGCAGCTTAGACGCCGGAACAGCCGGCCGTGGCTACACCTTC. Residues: CASSLDAGTAGRGYTF.

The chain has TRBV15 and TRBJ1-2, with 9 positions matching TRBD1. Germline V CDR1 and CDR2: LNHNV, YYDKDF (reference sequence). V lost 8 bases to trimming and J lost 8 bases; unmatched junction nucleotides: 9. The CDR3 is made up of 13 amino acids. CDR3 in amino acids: CATQRDRVTGYTF. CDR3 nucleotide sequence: TGTGCCACCCAGCGGGACAGGGTTACGGGCTACACCTTC.

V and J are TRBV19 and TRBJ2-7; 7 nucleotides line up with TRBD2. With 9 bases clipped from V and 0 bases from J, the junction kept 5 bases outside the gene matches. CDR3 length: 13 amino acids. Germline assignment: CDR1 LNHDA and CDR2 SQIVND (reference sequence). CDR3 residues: CASSGAYSYEQYF. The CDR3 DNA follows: TGTGCCAGCAGCGGGGCGTACTCCTACGAGCAGTACTTC.